These 23 T cell receptor beta chains were sequenced from one sample in a study of shared clonotypes between healthy human individuals. Repertoires were generated with immunoSEQ multiplex PCR, while TCRdb's copy carries only in-frame clones and drops some. Of 2 million to 2.5 million clones listed, approximately 96% are singletons. The sequenced sample was naive CD4+ T cells sorted from blood. Subset indicated: CD45RA+ positively selected. Receptor source: a young man in good health.

The chain is built from TRBV7-9 and TRBJ1-3; possibly TRBD1 for D (5 bases). Germline V gives CDR1 SEHNR, CDR2 FQNEAQ (reference sequence). The CDR3 extends over 17 amino acids. Trimming removed 1 base from V and 0 bases from J, with 13 bases in between. CDR3 region: CASSLDLRGYSGNTIYF. DNA for the CDR3: TGTGCCAGCAGCTTAGACTTGAGGGGCTACTCTGGAAACACCATATATTTT.

The rearrangement uses TRBV11-2 and TRBJ1-3; 9 bases line up with TRBD1. The CDR3 is made up of 16 amino acids. Per the germline V gene, CDR1 is SGHAT and CDR2 is FQNNGV. Trimming cost V 5 bases and J 4 bases; bases outside gene matches: 9. CDR3 loop: CASSPKGQGKGNTIYF. The CDR3 nucleotides are TGTGCCAGCAGCCCGAAAGGACAGGGGAAGGGAAACACCATATATTTT.

V and J are TRBV19 and TRBJ1-1; 9 bases map to TRBD1. V gave up 6 bases and J gave up 0 bases; unmatched junction bases: 5. Germline V gives CDR1 LNHDA, CDR2 SQIVND (reference sequence). CDR3 length: 15 residues. Written as DNA, the CDR3 is TGTGCCAGTAGGTCGACAGGGGGTTTGAACACTGAAGCTTTCTTT. Amino acid sequence: CASRSTGGLNTEAFF.

The chain recombines TRBV6-5 with TRBJ1-1; perhaps TRBD1 as D (6 bases). V gave up 6 bases and J gave up 5 bases, with 13 bases separating them. The CDR3 loop spans 13 amino acids. Germline V gene sequence: CDR1 MNHEY, CDR2 SVGAGI. CDR3 protein: CASRLQGGTEAFF. In nucleotides, the CDR3 is TGTGCCAGCAGGCTTCAAGGGGGGACTGAAGCTTTCTTT.

The chain recombines TRBV7-2 with TRBJ1-1; no reliable D call. Looked up from germline, CDR1 is SGHTA and CDR2 is FQGNSA. Trimming removed 0 bases at V and 2 bases at J, with 7 bases between. The CDR3 extends over 14 amino acids. The CDR3 region has the DNA TGTGCCAGCAGCTTAGCGAGGGCTAACACTGAAGCTTTCTTT. Translated: CASSLARANTEAFF.

This chain connects TRBV25-1 to TRBJ1-1, with 7 bases aligning to TRBD1. In germline, CDR1 is MGHDK, CDR2 SYGVNS. V dropped 6 bases and J dropped 0; count of bases not matched to a gene: 4. This CDR3 spans 14 amino acids. CDR3 bases: TGTGCCAGCAGGGGACAGTACCTGAACACTGAAGCTTTCTTT. The encoded protein is CASRGQYLNTEAFF. Full variable domain (outside the CDR3, taken from reference TRBV25-1 and TRBJ1-1): EADIYQTPRYLVIGTGKKITLECSQTMGHDKMYWYQQDPGMELHLIHYSYGVNSTEKGDLSSESTVSRIRTEHFPLTLESARPSHTSQYLCASRGQYLNTEAFFGQGTRLTVV.

The V gene is TRBV25-1, the J gene TRBJ1-4, with 9 bases matching TRBD1. Germline CDR1 and CDR2: MGHDK and SYGVNS. The junction had 7 bases not matched to a gene; V was cut back by 4 bases and J by 7 bases. The CDR3 runs to 15 residues. The CDR3 DNA reads TGTGCCAGCAGTGTCCCGACAGGGGGTATTGAAAAACTGTTTTTT. It yields the protein CASSVPTGGIEKLFF.

The sample holds one count of this clone. Different DNA sequences within this sample yield the same CDR3. V and J are TRBV5-1 and TRBJ2-1; 8 bases are a match to TRBD2. Germline V gene sequence: CDR1 SGHRS, CDR2 YFSETQ. The length of the CDR3 is 15 residues. V shed 0 bases and J 3 bases; nucleotides not matched to a gene: 2. This CDR3 is CASSLVAGLYNEQFF. The CDR3 region has the DNA TGCGCCAGCAGCTTGGTAGCGGGGCTCTACAATGAGCAGTTCTTC.

The rearrangement uses TRBV30 and TRBJ1-1; no clear D. Germline CDR1 and CDR2: GTSNPN and SVGIG (reference sequence). This CDR3 is built from 11 residues. The V end lost 5 bases, the J end lost 5 bases, and 9 bases lay between the germline ends. The CDR3 coding sequence is TGTGCCTGGGCGGGGAAAACTGAAGCTTTCTTT. This encodes CAWAGKTEAFF.

The V call is TRBV4-2, the J call TRBJ2-3, with D uncertain. This CDR3 contains 14 residues. Trimming pared 5 bases from V and 2 bases from J, leaving 11 bases between. Germline CDR1 and CDR2: LGHNA and YNFKEQ. CDR3 in DNA: TGTGCCAGCAGCTCTTCCACGGACACAGATACGCAGTATTTT. Its protein product is CASSSSTDTDTQYF.

V and J are TRBV30 and TRBJ2-4; D might be TRBD2 (6 bases). V was trimmed by 1 base and J by 4 bases, leaving 14 bases between them. Germline CDR1 is GTSNPN and CDR2 is SVGIG (reference sequence). The CDR3 has 15 residues. The CDR3 loop is CAWSGGSGPKNIQYF. For the CDR3, the DNA is TGTGCCTGGAGTGGGGGTAGCGGCCCAAAAAACATTCAGTACTTC.

The V gene is TRBV29-1, the J gene TRBJ2-7, with a tentative D call TRBD1 (5 bases). The CDR3 covers 11 residues. Deletions cut 6 bases from V and 0 bases from J, with 6 bases between. In germline, CDR1 is SQVTM, CDR2 ANQGSEA. The CDR3 nucleotides read TGCAGCGTGGACATCTCCTACGAGCAGTACTTC. It yields the protein CSVDISYEQYF.

The rearrangement joins TRBV19 to TRBJ1-5; tentatively, D is TRBD1 (5 bases). CDR1 is LNHDA and CDR2 is SQIVND in the germline V gene (reference sequence). The CDR3 has 14 residues. V was clipped by 5 bases and J by 10 bases, with 18 bases between them. CDR3 sequence: CASSWGTSRGPQHF. The DNA of the CDR3 is TGTGCCAGTAGTTGGGGGACCTCGAGGGGCCCCCAGCATTTT.

This clone appeared once. V usage is TRBV7-2 and J usage is TRBJ2-6; possible D gene TRBD2, 5 bases. This CDR3 has 17 amino acids. Germline CDR1 is SGHTA and CDR2 is FQGNSA. V lost 1 base to trimming and J lost 2 bases, with 12 bases between them. In nucleotides, the CDR3 is TGTGCCAGCAGCTTAGAGGCCCCCGGGGCTGGGGCCAACGTCCTGACTTTC. Translating it yields CASSLEAPGAGANVLTF.

V usage is TRBV2 and J usage is TRBJ2-2, with 8 bases fitting TRBD1. The CDR3 is 15 residues long. Germline V gene sequence: CDR1 SNHLY, CDR2 FYNNEI. After removal of 7 bases from V and 1 base from J, the junction contained 5 bases not matched to a gene. CDR3 loop: CASKSTGVNTGELFF. In DNA form, the CDR3 reads TGTGCCAGCAAATCGACAGGGGTGAACACCGGGGAGCTGTTTTTT.

J is TRBJ2-7 and V is TRBV2, with a tentative D call TRBD2 (6 bases). Germline CDR1 and CDR2: SNHLY and FYNNEI. The V and J ends lost 5 bases and 4 bases respectively, with 15 bases between them. The length of the CDR3 is 14 residues. The CDR3: CASSLRDGGYEQYF. The DNA for the CDR3 is TGTGCCAGCAGTCTCCGGGACGGGGGATACGAGCAGTACTTC.

The rearrangement links TRBV7-2 to TRBJ2-1, with no clear D. The length of the CDR3 is 15 residues. CDR1 is SGHTA, CDR2 FQGNSA, per germline. With 1 base removed from V and 4 bases from J, the gap between germline ends came to 11 bases. The CDR3 nucleotides read TGTGCCAGCAGCTTAGAGGCTAGTGTGTACAATGAGCAGTTCTTC. This encodes CASSLEASVYNEQFF. The full variable domain, in which reference TRBV7-2 and TRBJ2-1 provide the parts outside the CDR3, is GAGVSQSPSNKVTEKGKDVELRCDPISGHTALYWYRQSLGQGLEFLIYFQGNSAPDKSGLPSDRFSAERTGGSVSTLTIQRTQQEDSAVYLCASSLEASVYNEQFFGPGTRLTVL.

The chain employs TRBV30 and TRBJ1-1; 7 nucleotides agree with TRBD1. From germline, CDR1 is GTSNPN and CDR2 SVGIG (reference sequence). This CDR3 is 14 amino acids long. J was trimmed by 7 bases and V by 2 bases; bases with no gene match: 10. The CDR3 reads CAWSYRGGTSEAFF. The CDR3 region has the DNA TGTGCCTGGAGTTACAGGGGCGGAACTAGTGAAGCTTTCTTT.

The rearrangement joins TRBV6-6 to TRBJ1-2; TRBD1 aligns across 8 bases. This CDR3 region has 14 residues. V shed 5 bases, J shed 4 bases, and the junction held 6 bases outside the gene matches. Germline V gives CDR1 MNHNY, CDR2 SVGAGI (reference sequence). DNA of the CDR3: TGTGCCAGCAGTAAAGACAGGGGAGGCTATGGCTACACCTTC. This sequence encodes CASSKDRGGYGYTF.

The count of this clone is one. The chain links TRBV14 to TRBJ2-7; 10 positions agree with TRBD2. V gave up 4 bases and J gave up 4 bases; unmatched junction bases: 7. CDR3 length: 15 residues. CDR1 is SGHDN, CDR2 FVKESK, per germline. The CDR3 protein is CASSLSGRKDYEQYF. DNA for the CDR3: TGTGCCAGCAGCCTTAGCGGGAGGAAGGATTACGAGCAGTACTTC. The whole variable domain, filled in from reference TRBV14 and TRBJ2-7, reads EAGVTQFPSHSVIEKGQTVTLRCDPISGHDNLYWYRRVMGKEIKFLLHFVKESKQDESGMPNNRFLAERTGGTYSTLKVQPAELEDSGVYFCASSLSGRKDYEQYFGPGTRLTVT.

This clone has just one count. The chain carries TRBV12-5 and TRBJ1-4; perhaps TRBD1 as D (6 bases). The germline V gene encodes CDR1 LGHNT and CDR2 FRNRAP. CDR3 length: 15 amino acids. V was cut by 2 bases and J by 8 bases, with 15 bases left in between. The CDR3 loop is CASGLMGGTGEKLFF. The CDR3 DNA reads as TGTGCTAGTGGTTTGATGGGGGGCACTGGGGAAAAACTGTTTTTT.

V is TRBV9 and J is TRBJ1-2; D not resolved. The V end was cut by 0 bases, the J end by 2 bases, with 20 bases between. Germline CDR1 and CDR2: SGDLS and YYNGEE. This CDR3 spans 18 amino acids. The CDR3 sequence is CASSVDSPTLGRNYGYTF. In DNA form, the CDR3 reads TGTGCCAGCAGCGTAGATTCCCCGACACTAGGCAGGAACTATGGCTACACCTTC. Full variable domain (missing parts from reference TRBV9 and TRBJ1-2): DSGVTQTPKHLITATGQRVTLRCSPRSGDLSVYWYQQSLDQGLQFLIQYYNGEERAKGNILERFSAQQFPDLHSELNLSSLELGDSALYFCASSVDSPTLGRNYGYTFGSGTRLTVV.

The chain combines TRBV14 with TRBJ1-1; D is ambiguous. There are 14 residues in the CDR3. The V gene's germline CDR1 is SGHDN and CDR2 FVKESK. V lost 1 base and J 5 bases, leaving 11 bases between the germline ends. CDR3 DNA: TGTGCCAGCAGCCAAGTTCCCGGAGGAACTGAAGCTTTCTTT. Translation: CASSQVPGGTEAFF.